A single sample is the source of the 25 T cell receptor beta chains below, sequenced in a study of blood T cell repertoires in COVID-19. Clones were read by immunoSEQ multiplex PCR, and TCRdb kept only the in-frame ones, dropping some. In the table there are about 78,000 clones, approximately 89% of which are singletons. Source material: peripheral blood. These receptors were collected from a man aged 45-65 years with active or convalescent COVID-19.

This clone was seen only once. This chain uses TRBV10-2 with TRBJ2-7; D is possibly TRBD1 (5 bases). This CDR3 spans 14 amino acids. The V gene lost 6 bases and the J gene lost 4 bases, with 16 bases spanning the gap. CDR1 is WSHSY and CDR2 is SAAADI in the germline V gene. CDR3 coding DNA: TGCGCCAGCAGCAAACCCACGACAGATTACGAGCAGTACTTC. It is translated as CASSKPTTDYEQYF.

V usage is TRBV11-2 and J usage is TRBJ1-2, with TRBD1 matching 8 bases. V lost 1 base, J lost 4 bases, and 5 bases stayed unmatched. The CDR3 length is 15 residues. Germline V lookup: CDR1 SGHAT, CDR2 FQNNGV. CDR3 coding DNA: TGTGCCAGCAGCTTAGTAGTACAGGGGGGCTATGGCTACACCTTC. Encoded protein: CASSLVVQGGYGYTF.

A single count supports this clone. The chain is built from TRBV19 and TRBJ2-2, with D perhaps matching TRBD2 (5 bases). With 7 bases removed from V and 7 bases from J, the gap between germline ends came to 16 bases. CDR1 and CDR2 from the germline V gene are LNHDA and SQIVND (reference sequence). The CDR3 is 14 amino acids. CDR3 nucleotides: TGTGCCAGTACTGGGTTCGGCGGAGGCGGGGAGCTGTTTTTT. Translated, it gives CASTGFGGGGELFF. The variable domain in full, completed from reference TRBV19 and TRBJ2-2, reads DGGITQSPKYLFRKEGQNVTLSCEQNLNHDAMYWYRQDPGQGLRLIYYSQIVNDFQKGDIAEGYSVSREKKESFPLTVTSAQKNPTAFYLCASTGFGGGGELFFGEGSRLTVL.

The genes are TRBV6-6 and TRBJ1-2; D might be TRBD1 (6 bases). Trimming left V 2 bases short and J 4 bases short, with 11 bases between. Germline V gene data show CDR1 as MNHNY and CDR2 as SVGAGI (reference sequence). There are 14 residues in the CDR3. The CDR3 region has the DNA TGTGCCAGCAGTTACCTCCTGGGGGCCTATGGCTACACCTTC. It translates to CASSYLLGAYGYTF.

J is TRBJ2-5 and V is TRBV4-1, with TRBD1 matching 8 bases. Germline V lookup: CDR1 MGHRA, CDR2 YSYEKL. With V trimmed by 6 bases and J by 9 bases, 15 bases remained unmatched. The CDR3 is made up of 15 amino acids. CDR3 in DNA: TGCGCCAGCAGACCATCACTCGCGGACAGGGACCCCCAGTACTTC. Its translation: CASRPSLADRDPQYF.

V gene TRBV18 combines with J gene TRBJ1-2; no clear D. Germline-derived CDR1 and CDR2 are KGHSH and LQKENI. Between the trimmed V and J ends, which lost 1 base and 4 bases, there was a span of 10 bases. The CDR3 loop spans 14 amino acids. The chain's CDR3 is CASSPRAEVYGYTF. CDR3 nucleotide sequence: TGTGCCAGCTCACCACGGGCAGAAGTCTATGGCTACACCTTC.

The V gene is TRBV7-9, the J gene TRBJ2-3; 7 positions match TRBD2. Trimming cost V 6 bases and J 3 bases; bases outside gene matches: 3. CDR3 size: 13 residues. The germline CDR1 and CDR2 sequences are SEHNR and FQNEAQ (reference sequence). CDR3 in amino acids: CASRHSGTDTQYF. The CDR3 bases are TGTGCCAGCAGGCATAGCGGGACAGATACGCAGTATTTT.

This chain uses TRBV25-1 with TRBJ2-5; 11 bases map to TRBD2. The CDR3 is 15 residues long. Losses at the gene ends were 5 bases for V and 4 bases for J; bases not matched to a gene: 6. Germline CDR1 and CDR2: MGHDK and SYGVNS. CDR3 sequence reads: CASSTLGTSGETQYF. The CDR3 nucleotides are TGTGCCAGCAGTACCCTGGGGACTAGCGGAGAGACCCAGTACTTC.

V gene TRBV7-2 combines with J gene TRBJ2-2, with 8 bases aligning to TRBD1. Germline CDR1 reads SGHTA; CDR2 reads FQGNSA. Trimming cost V 3 bases and J 6 bases; bases outside gene matches: 6. CDR3 length equals 15 residues. CDR3 residues: CASSLGQVLSGELFF. The CDR3, as DNA: TGTGCCAGCAGCTTGGGACAGGTGCTATCCGGGGAGCTGTTTTTT.

This clone has only one observation. The chain links TRBV6-5 to TRBJ2-5, with 10 bases fitting TRBD1. The germline V gene has CDR1 MNHEY and CDR2 SVGAGI. CDR3 size: 14 residues. Trimming cost V 4 bases and J 3 bases; bases outside gene matches: 2. The CDR3 loop reads CASSSTGGKETQYF. CDR3 coding DNA: TGTGCCAGCAGTTCGACAGGGGGCAAAGAGACCCAGTACTTC.

V is TRBV5-4 and J is TRBJ1-2; 7 nucleotides line up with TRBD1. The CDR3 spans 13 residues. Trimming took 1 base from V and 5 from J; bases not matched to a gene: 2. CDR1 and CDR2 (germline): SGHNT, YYREEE (reference sequence). CDR3 sequence reads: CASSLPGGYGYTF. Written as DNA, the CDR3 is TGTGCCAGCAGCTTGCCAGGGGGATATGGCTACACCTTC.

J is TRBJ1-1 and V is TRBV5-1; 10 positions agree with TRBD1. This CDR3 has 17 residues. The germline V gene has CDR1 SGHRS and CDR2 YFSETQ. The V and J ends lost 4 bases and 4 bases, in that order; junction bases with no gene match: 13. The CDR3 DNA is TGCGCCAGCAGCCCCCCTTGGGACAGGGGAGAGGGCACTGAAGCTTTCTTT. It specifies CASSPPWDRGEGTEAFF.

This clone has more than one count but fewer than ten. In DNA, the CDR3 is TGCGCCAGCAAGGCGGGGGAATTTGATACGCAGTATTTT. This translates into CASKAGEFDTQYF. The V and J genes are TRBV5-1 and TRBJ2-3, with 7 bases aligning to TRBD2. Germline CDR1 reads SGHRS; CDR2 reads YFSETQ. J lost 6 bases, V lost 6 bases, and 7 bases had no gene match. The length of the CDR3 is 13 residues.

The rearrangement joins TRBV6-1 to TRBJ2-7; the match to TRBD1 covers 8 bases. Germline V lookup: CDR1 MNHNS, CDR2 SASEGT. This CDR3 has 15 amino acids. The V and J ends lost 3 bases and 6 bases, in that order; junction bases with no gene match: 10. The CDR3 region is CASSEDREVVCEQYV. The CDR3, as DNA: TGTGCCAGCAGTGAGGACAGGGAGGTAGTTTGCGAGCAGTACGTC.

The CDR3 region is CASSIENSGGLGYTF. The CDR3 region has the DNA TGTGCCAGTAGTATAGAGAACTCAGGGGGCCTTGGCTACACCTTC. The gene calls are TRBV19 and TRBJ1-2; TRBD1 aligns across 8 bases. The CDR3 totals 15 residues. Trimming cost V 0 bases and J 7 bases; bases outside gene matches: 7. Germline assignment: CDR1 LNHDA and CDR2 SQIVND (reference sequence).

The chain has TRBV28 and TRBJ1-3; D is perhaps TRBD1 (6 bases). This CDR3 comprises 14 residues. The germline gives CDR1 MDHEN, CDR2 SYDVKM. V was trimmed by 6 bases and J by 0 bases, leaving 9 bases between them. The CDR3 DNA reads as TGTGCCAGCAGGGAAGGGGGCTCTGGAAACACCATATATTTT. Translating it yields CASREGGSGNTIYF.

This clone was counted only a few times. This chain uses TRBV5-8 with TRBJ2-5; TRBD2 matches 12 bases. The CDR3 length is 17 residues. In germline, CDR1 is SGHTS, CDR2 YDEGEE. Trimming at V came to 0 bases and at J to 5 bases, leaving 8 bases not matched to a gene. In nucleotides, the CDR3 is TGTGCCAGCAGCTTGGAAAGGACTAGCGGGGCGTGGGAGACCCAGTACTTC. Translating gives CASSLERTSGAWETQYF. Combining the CDR3 with reference TRBV5-8 and TRBJ2-5 gives the whole variable domain EAGVTQSPTHLIKTRGQQATLRCSPISGHTSVYWYQQALGLGLQFLLWYDEGEERNRGNFPPRFSGRQFPNYSSELNVNALELEDSALYLCASSLERTSGAWETQYFGPGTRLLVL.

This clone came up once. CDR3 sequence reads: CASSDGGYGNQPQHF. The CDR3 DNA sequence: TGTGCCAGCAGTGACGGAGGGTATGGCAATCAGCCCCAGCATTTT. The chain links TRBV25-1 to TRBJ1-5; D uncertain. Deletions cut 3 bases from V and 2 bases from J, with 11 bases between. Germline V lookup: CDR1 MGHDK, CDR2 SYGVNS. This CDR3 contains 15 residues.

Notes on this clone: This specimen includes other DNA sequences encoding the same CDR3. V gene TRBV12-3 or TRBV12-4 combines with J gene TRBJ1-1, with 9 bases that match TRBD1. The CDR3 length is 12 residues. J gave up 5 bases and V 8 bases, and 3 bases lay outside the gene matches. CDR3 nucleotide sequence: TGTGCCAGCGGGGACAGGGATACTGAAGCTTTCTTT. Its translation: CASGDRDTEAFF.

The chain has TRBV7-9 and TRBJ2-2; D possibly corresponds to TRBD1 (6 bases). Trimming pared 2 bases from V and 3 bases from J, leaving 13 bases between. The CDR3 loop spans 16 amino acids. Germline CDR1 is SEHNR and CDR2 is FQNEAQ (reference sequence). This CDR3 reads CASSLYPGADTGELFF. CDR3 in DNA: TGTGCCAGCAGCTTATATCCAGGGGCTGACACCGGGGAGCTGTTTTTT.

The rearrangement joins TRBV4-2 to TRBJ1-3; TRBD1 matches at 9 bases. The CDR3 totals 16 residues. Trimming took 4 bases from V and 2 from J; bases not matched to a gene: 6. Germline CDR1 LGHNA, CDR2 YNFKEQ. The CDR3 bases are TGTGCCAGCAGCCCGGGGACAGGGTTTACTGGAAACACCATATATTTT. Translated: CASSPGTGFTGNTIYF.

CDR3: CASSPKLAGGRGYEQYF. The CDR3 region has the DNA TGTGCCAGCAGCCCCAAACTAGCGGGGGGGAGGGGCTACGAGCAGTACTTC. The chain has TRBV7-4 and TRBJ2-7; 13 bases are shared with TRBD2. Germline V gene lookup returns CDR1 SGHVT and CDR2 SQSDAQ. The trim removed 5 bases at V and 3 bases at J, leaving 10 bases unmatched. This CDR3 comprises 17 residues.

The V and J genes are TRBV27 and TRBJ1-2; weak D call: TRBD1 (5 bases). V shed 6 bases and J shed 1 base, with 9 bases lying between them. Germline V CDR1 and CDR2: MNHEY, SMNVEV (reference sequence). The CDR3 contains 13 residues. In DNA form, the CDR3 reads TGTGCCAGCAGGCGACAGATTAACTATGGCTACACCTTC. Residues: CASRRQINYGYTF.

The chain carries TRBV9 and TRBJ2-5, with 7 bases aligning to TRBD1. V was clipped by 2 bases and J by 2 bases; unmatched bases: 3. Per germline, CDR1 SGDLS and CDR2 YYNGEE. CDR3 length equals 14 residues. The CDR3 DNA is TGTGCCAGCAGCGTCCAGGGGGAGCAAGAGACCCAGTACTTC. This gives the protein CASSVQGEQETQYF.

V is TRBV11-2 and J is TRBJ1-4; 7 nucleotides align to TRBD1. Per germline, CDR1 SGHAT and CDR2 FQNNGV. The CDR3 is 16 amino acids. Trimming took 5 bases from V and 8 from J; bases not matched to a gene: 14. The CDR3 is CASSGLRQGRNEKLFF. CDR3 bases: TGTGCCAGCAGCGGACTCCGACAGGGAAGAAACGAAAAACTGTTTTTT.